This entry lists 22 T cell receptor beta chains sequenced from one sample in a study of blood T cells in healthy people across ages. Primed by a sample-barcoded 5' primer and a J-beta primer mix, a second PCR proceeded for about 6 to 11 cycles. MiXCR was run by TCRdb on the 5' RACE reads, yielding one entry per CDR3 protein. The top ten hold approximately 2% of the sample, which has about 1.8 million distinct CDR3 sequences, around 48% seen once. The specimen sequenced was blood. These receptors came from a woman aged 40 to 55 in good health.

This clonotype came up once. The chain joins TRBV29-1 to TRBJ2-1, with a weak D call TRBD2 (5 bases). Germline V gene sequence: CDR1 SQVTM, CDR2 ANQGSEA. Trimming cost V 0 bases and J 3 bases, with 9 bases left between them. There are 14 residues in the CDR3. CDR3 nucleotide sequence: TGCAGCGTTGAAGAAGGAGGAGTCTACAATGAGCAGTTCTTC. This gives the protein CSVEEGGVYNEQFF.

The chain links TRBV29-1 to TRBJ1-5; 9 bases map to TRBD1. Unmatched junction bases numbered 13, after V lost 8 bases and J lost 2 bases. The CDR3 is made up of 16 amino acids. The germline gives CDR1 SQVTM, CDR2 ANQGSEA. The chain's CDR3 is CSFISGQGNGNQPQHF. The CDR3 region has the DNA TGCAGCTTCATTTCCGGACAGGGGAACGGCAATCAGCCCCAGCATTTT. Complete variable domain (other parts from reference TRBV29-1 and TRBJ1-5): SAVISQKPSRDICQRGTSLTIQCQVDSQVTMMFWYRQQPGQSLTLIATANQGSEATYESGFVIDKFPISRPNLTFSTLTVSNMSPEDSSIYLCSFISGQGNGNQPQHFGDGTRLSIL.

This clonotype was observed a few times. The V call is TRBV7-2, the J call TRBJ2-3; D may match TRBD1 or TRBD2 (6 bases each). V was cut by 8 bases and J by 6 bases, with 21 bases left in between. CDR3 length: 15 residues. Germline V gives CDR1 SGHTA, CDR2 FQGNSA. The DNA of the CDR3 is TGTGCCAGCCGAACGGGGGTAGGGGGTGTGGATACGCAGTATTTT. Translated, it gives CASRTGVGGVDTQYF.

This chain connects TRBV21-1 to TRBJ2-4; TRBD1 is taken as the D call from the table, unchecked against the DNA. Gene TRBJ2-5 matches the end of the DNA better, so the J call may be wrong. TRBV21-1 is an annotated pseudogene. The CDR3 contains 15 residues. CDR3 loop: CASSNWTHRPETQYF. The DNA for the CDR3 is TGTGCCAGCAGCAATTGGACACACCGACCGGAGACCCAGTACTTC.

This clonotype was detected only a few times. The gene calls are TRBV6-6 and TRBJ2-5; 12 positions agree with TRBD1. Matching the DNA end better, TRBJ2-7 makes the J call doubtful. In germline, CDR1 is MNHNY, CDR2 SVGAGI (reference sequence). CDR3 size: 15 residues. CDR3 amino acids: CASTPGTGGLYEQYF. CDR3 nucleotides: TGTGCCAGCACCCCCGGGACAGGGGGCTTATACGAGCAGTACTTC.

This clonotype has just a few counts. The chain has TRBV7-9 and TRBJ2-3, with no clear D. The V end was cut by 7 bases, the J end by 4 bases, with 18 bases between. The CDR3 contains 15 residues. Germline loops: CDR1 SEHNR, CDR2 FQNEAQ (reference sequence). In nucleotides, the CDR3 is TGTGCCAGCAACCAAGAAGGGCTGGTTGCAGATACGCAGTATTTT. This sequence encodes CASNQEGLVADTQYF.

This sequence joins TRBV7-2 and TRBJ2-5; 8 bases agree with TRBD1. The CDR3 totals 17 residues. Trimming removed 5 bases from V and 1 base from J; junction bases left unmatched: 12. Germline V gene lookup returns CDR1 SGHTA and CDR2 FQGNSA. CDR3 loop: CASSLLQTGVSQETQYF. DNA of the CDR3: TGTGCCAGCAGCCTATTACAGACAGGGGTTTCCCAAGAGACCCAGTACTTC.

The chain carries TRBV5-1 and TRBJ1-6; D possibly corresponds to TRBD1 (6 bases). V shed 0 bases and J shed 9 bases, with 16 bases lying between them. CDR3 length: 16 residues. Looked up from germline, CDR1 is SGHRS and CDR2 is YFSETQ. CDR3 amino acids: CASSLGSRTDLSPLHF. CDR3 DNA sequence: TGCGCCAGCAGCTTGGGGTCCCGGACAGATCTTTCACCCCTCCACTTT.

The rearrangement links TRBV12-5 to TRBJ2-1; 9 bases align to TRBD1. Trimming took 4 bases from V and 4 from J; bases not matched to a gene: 5. This CDR3 comprises 15 residues. Germline V lookup: CDR1 LGHNT, CDR2 FRNRAP. The CDR3 nucleotides are TGTGCTAGTGGTTCGGGACAGGGAGATTACAATGAGCAGTTCTTC. This translates into CASGSGQGDYNEQFF.

In its sample, this clonotype was seen a few times. The chain combines TRBV5-1 with TRBJ2-6; D unresolved. The germline V and J ends were trimmed by 1 base and 8 bases, with 13 bases remaining between them. CDR3 size: 15 residues. The germline V gene has CDR1 SGHRS and CDR2 YFSETQ. The CDR3 bases are TGCGCCAGCAGCTTGAGGCAGGTAGAGACCAACGTCCTGACTTTC. Its protein product is CASSLRQVETNVLTF.

On this clonotype itself: A read error may produce the germline difference seen at one junction end. The chain recombines TRBV4-2 with TRBJ2-7, with TRBD2 matching 7 bases. The CDR3 is made up of 15 amino acids. The germline V gene encodes CDR1 LGHNA and CDR2 YNFKEQ. CDR3 protein: CANSPDERDHYEQYF. CDR3 in DNA: TGTGCCAACAGCCCCGACGAGCGGGACCACTACGAGCAGTACTTC.

The table lists this clonotype with many counts. The chain joins TRBV20-1 to TRBJ2-1; D possibly matches TRBD1 or TRBD2 (5 bases each). Trimming left V 5 bases short and J 1 base short, with 15 bases between. The germline gives CDR1 DFQATT, CDR2 SNEGSKA (reference sequence). This CDR3 has 15 amino acids. CDR3 residues: CSAEGQGASYNEQFF. The DNA for the CDR3 is TGCAGTGCTGAGGGCCAAGGGGCGTCCTACAATGAGCAGTTCTTC.

This clonotype was detected ten times or more. V gene TRBV7-3 combines with J gene TRBJ2-5; 7 bases fit TRBD2. The CDR3 is made up of 13 amino acids. CDR1 SGHTA and CDR2 FQGTGA come from the germline V gene. The V gene end was trimmed by 6 bases and the J gene end by 4 bases; junction bases not matched to a gene: 5. This CDR3 reads CASSPTSLETQYF. CDR3 nucleotides: TGTGCCAGCAGTCCGACTAGCCTAGAGACCCAGTACTTC.

This clonotype was detected a few times. The chain is built from TRBV20-1 and TRBJ2-4, with 11 bases aligning to TRBD1. The J call could be wrong; TRBJ2-7 is a better fit for the DNA end. The CDR3 has 18 residues. The germline gives CDR1 DFQATT, CDR2 SNEGSKA (reference sequence). DNA for the CDR3: TGCAGTGCTAGTGTCCTCCCGGGACAGGGGGTCGCTCGCTACGAGCAGTACTTC. It specifies CSASVLPGQGVARYEQYF.

The V gene is TRBV10-1, the J gene TRBJ2-7; D not resolved. This CDR3 region has 14 residues. V lost 2 bases and J 4 bases, leaving 12 bases between the germline ends. Looked up from germline, CDR1 is WNHNN and CDR2 is SYGVQD (reference sequence). This CDR3 reads CASSEELGSYEQYF. The CDR3 nucleotides are TGCGCCAGCAGTGAGGAATTGGGGTCGTACGAGCAGTACTTC.

This clonotype was found a few times. The J gene is TRBJ2-1, the V gene TRBV20-1; tentative D call: TRBD1 (5 bases). There are 14 residues in the CDR3. V was shortened by 6 bases and J by 5 bases, with 17 bases between the two germline ends. The germline V gene has CDR1 DFQATT and CDR2 SNEGSKA (reference sequence). CDR3 protein: CSARVQTANNEQFF. The CDR3 bases are TGCAGTGCCAGGGTCCAGACGGCCAACAATGAGCAGTTCTTC.

In its sample, this clonotype was seen a few times. The rearrangement joins TRBV4-3 to TRBJ1-2; tentatively, D is TRBD1 (6 bases). V was trimmed by 0 bases and J by 0 bases, leaving 20 bases between them. The CDR3 extends over 19 amino acids. The germline V gene has CDR1 LGHNA and CDR2 YSLEER. CDR3 bases: TGCGCCAGCAGCCAAGATCTCACTACCCGGGACACTACTAACTATGGCTACACCTTC. This encodes CASSQDLTTRDTTNYGYTF.

A single count supports this clonotype. The J gene is TRBJ2-7, the V gene TRBV5-1, with D tentatively TRBD1 (6 bases). V was shortened by 6 bases and J by 4 bases, with 14 bases between the two germline ends. The germline V gene encodes CDR1 SGHRS and CDR2 YFSETQ. The CDR3 loop spans 13 amino acids. The CDR3: CASTVAGEYEQYF. The CDR3 region has the DNA TGCGCCAGCACCGTGGCAGGGGAGTACGAGCAGTACTTC.

This clonotype has a handful of counts. CDR3 sequence: CASSLGQGLTYF. CDR3 in DNA: TGTGCCAGCAGCTTGGGACAGGGTCTTACGTACTTC. The gene calls are TRBV7-9 and TRBJ2-4; TRBD1 matches 9 bases. Germline trimming cut 3 bases from V and 15 bases from J; bases unmatched to any gene: 6. This CDR3 has 12 amino acids. CDR1 and CDR2 (germline): SEHNR, FQNEAQ (reference sequence).

This clonotype was found once. A much larger clone lies a single base off, so this may be a read error. The DNA of the CDR3 is TGCGCCAGCAGCCAAGTCCCCAGCTCCTACGAGCAGTACTTC. It is translated as CASSQVPSSYEQYF. The chain carries TRBV4-1 and TRBJ2-7, with D uncertain. Germline CDR1 is MGHRA and CDR2 is YSYEKL. The CDR3 covers 14 residues. V gave up 1 base and J gave up 0 bases, with 7 bases separating them.

This clonotype turned up a few times. This chain links TRBV15 with TRBJ2-1, with a possible D match to TRBD1 (6 bases). The tail of the sequence fits TRBJ2-7 better, so the J call may be wrong. Germline lookup yields CDR1 LNHNV and CDR2 YYDKDF (reference sequence). The CDR3 consists of 14 residues. The CDR3 DNA reads as TGTGCCACCAGCACGGGACAAGCCTACAATGAGCAGTACTTC. This codes for CATSTGQAYNEQYF.

The sample holds many counts of this clonotype. The junction and the germline gene differ at one end; a read error may be behind it. The genes are TRBV28 and TRBJ2-1; 11 nucleotides line up with TRBD1. Germline CDR1 MDHEN, CDR2 SYDVKM. The CDR3 runs to 15 residues. The CDR3 nucleotides are TGCGCCAGCAGCCTCTCCGGGACAGGGGGGAATGAGCAGTTCTTC. Its protein is CASSLSGTGGNEQFF.